The 21 T cell receptor beta chains listed next were all sequenced from one sample in a study of cytomegalovirus exposure and HLA in healthy donors. The PCR contained 60 Vbeta and 13 Jbeta primers. Here immunoSEQ multiplex PCR was the method, and the copy in TCRdb shows in-frame clones only, minus some. The table has tens of thousands of clones, over 70% seen once; the top ten hold over 7.5%. The sample comprised PBMCs. The receptors come from a man in his 60s in good health and CMV-seropositive.

This clone has a handful of counts. The chain combines TRBV10-1 with TRBJ2-1, with TRBD2 matching over 11 bases. J gave up 0 bases and V 2 bases, and 0 bases lay outside the gene matches. Germline assignment: CDR1 WNHNN and CDR2 SYGVQD (reference sequence). CDR3 length: 16 residues. The CDR3 DNA reads TGCGCCAGCAGTGAGCTAGCGGGGGGCTCCTACAATGAGCAGTTCTTC. Amino acids: CASSELAGGSYNEQFF.

V usage is TRBV4-1 and J usage is TRBJ2-6, with TRBD1 as a possible D gene (5 bases). Trimming left V 3 bases short and J 2 bases short, with 20 bases between. This CDR3 contains 19 residues. Germline V gives CDR1 MGHRA, CDR2 YSYEKL. The CDR3 DNA sequence: TGCGCCAGCAGCCAGGCCTTGGGCAGGGCTGAGGCTGGGGCCAACGTCCTGACTTTC. As protein: CASSQALGRAEAGANVLTF.

This chain joins TRBV7-6 and TRBJ2-5; 10 bases line up with TRBD1. Matching the DNA end better, TRBJ2-7 makes the J call doubtful. The CDR3 is made up of 15 amino acids. Germline CDR1 and CDR2: SGHVS and FNYEAQ. The DNA for the CDR3 is TGTGCCAGCAGCTTAGGGGGACAGGGGAGCTACGAGCAGTACTTC. Protein: CASSLGGQGSYEQYF.

The chain carries TRBV18 and TRBJ1-2, with a possible D match to TRBD1 (6 bases). The CDR3 extends over 16 amino acids. Per the germline V gene, CDR1 is KGHSH and CDR2 is LQKENI. V lost 1 base to trimming and J lost 2 bases, with 14 bases between them. Here the CDR3 reads CASSPQGGNSNYGYTF. The CDR3 region has the DNA TGTGCCAGCTCACCACAGGGGGGGAACTCAAACTATGGCTACACCTTC.

The rearrangement links TRBV7-6 to TRBJ2-7; 9 bases map to TRBD2. The V gene end was trimmed by 5 bases and the J gene end by 3 bases; junction bases not matched to a gene: 5. There are 14 residues in the CDR3. The germline V gene encodes CDR1 SGHVS and CDR2 FNYEAQ. The CDR3 loop is CASSAGGPGYEQYF. The CDR3, as DNA: TGTGCCAGCAGCGCGGGGGGGCCCGGCTACGAGCAGTACTTC. Drawing the rest from reference TRBV7-6 and TRBJ2-7, the complete variable domain is GAGVSQSPRYKVTKRGQDVALRCDPISGHVSLYWYRQALGQGPEFLTYFNYEAQQDKSGLPNDRFSAERPEGSISTLTIQRTEQRDSAMYRCASSAGGPGYEQYFGPGTRLTVT.

The genes are TRBV6-5 and TRBJ1-5; 8 bases are a match to TRBD1. This CDR3 has 13 amino acids. Unmatched junction bases numbered 3, after V lost 4 bases and J lost 7 bases. The germline V gene has CDR1 MNHEY and CDR2 SVGAGI. CDR3 DNA: TGTGCCAGCAGTTCGGACAGGGTGCAGCCCCAGCATTTT. Its protein product is CASSSDRVQPQHF.

The chain employs TRBV27 and TRBJ2-1, with TRBD2 identical over 12 bases. The trim removed 4 bases at V and 7 bases at J, leaving 8 bases unmatched. This CDR3 has 16 amino acids. CDR1 MNHEY and CDR2 SMNVEV come from the germline V gene (reference sequence). The CDR3 sequence: CASSSSSGRARNEQFF. CDR3 DNA sequence: TGTGCCAGCAGTTCCTCTAGCGGGAGGGCCCGGAATGAGCAGTTCTTC.

The chain combines TRBV7-9 with TRBJ1-2; TRBD1 agrees at 9 bases. V shed 5 bases and J 6 bases; nucleotides not matched to a gene: 7. The CDR3 covers 14 residues. Germline V lookup: CDR1 SEHNR, CDR2 FQNEAQ (reference sequence). DNA for the CDR3: TGTGCCAGCAGCCTGCCCGGGACAGGGAATGGCTACACCTTC. This encodes CASSLPGTGNGYTF.

This chain links TRBV18 with TRBJ1-2; unclear D gene. The ends were cut back, 2 bases at V and 4 bases at J, with 20 bases in the middle. Germline CDR1 KGHSH, CDR2 LQKENI. The CDR3 runs 17 residues. The CDR3 sequence is CASSPNGPITSGYGYTF. CDR3 coding DNA: TGTGCCAGCTCACCAAATGGTCCGATTACCTCGGGCTATGGCTACACCTTC.

The chain joins TRBV7-2 to TRBJ2-3, with TRBD2 matching 14 bases. This CDR3 spans 17 amino acids. The V gene's germline CDR1 is SGHTA and CDR2 FQGNSA. V trimming: 2 bases; J trimming: 3 bases; junction bases outside the gene matches: 4. The CDR3 here is CASSLSGTSGSTDTQYF. The DNA of the CDR3 is TGTGCCAGCAGCTTAAGTGGGACTAGCGGGAGTACAGATACGCAGTATTTT.

V usage is TRBV15 and J usage is TRBJ2-4; 7 nucleotides line up with TRBD1. Germline CDR1 is LNHNV and CDR2 is YYDKDF (reference sequence). The CDR3 loop spans 16 amino acids. V lost 4 bases and J lost 0; bases outside the gene matches: 6. The CDR3 is CATSTGQILAKNIQYF. CDR3 DNA: TGTGCCACCAGCACGGGACAGATTTTAGCCAAAAACATTCAGTACTTC.

The genes are TRBV6-5 and TRBJ1-2; 10 positions match TRBD1. V was pared by 4 bases and J by 13 bases, with 9 bases of the junction left unmatched. CDR1 and CDR2 (germline): MNHEY, SVGAGI. CDR3 size: 13 residues. CDR3 coding DNA: TGTGCCAGCAGTTCGGGACAGGGGAAATGGGGCACCTTC. The encoded protein is CASSSGQGKWGTF.

The genes are TRBV5-5 and TRBJ1-5; perhaps TRBD1 as D (6 bases). CDR1 is SGHKS and CDR2 is YYEKEE in the germline V gene (reference sequence). The germline V and J ends were trimmed by 1 base and 3 bases, with 17 bases remaining between them. The CDR3 has 17 amino acids. CDR3 sequence reads: CASSLLLADRSNQPQHF. CDR3 bases: TGTGCCAGCAGCTTGCTTCTGGCCGACAGGTCCAATCAGCCCCAGCATTTT. Using reference TRBV5-5 and TRBJ1-5 for the parts outside the CDR3, the full variable domain is DAGVTQSPTHLIKTRGQQVTLRCSPISGHKSVSWYQQVLGQGPQFIFQYYEKEERGRGNFPDRFSARQFPNYSSELNVNALLLGDSALYLCASSLLLADRSNQPQHFGDGTRLSIL.

To note about this clone: A junction boundary mismatches the germline segment, possibly from a read error. The J gene is TRBJ1-1, the V gene TRBV6-1, with 7 bases fitting TRBD1. This CDR3 spans 14 amino acids. The germline V gene encodes CDR1 MNHNS and CDR2 SASEGT. CDR3 bases: TGTGCCGGCAGTCCGGGACAGTCTCACACTGAAGCTTTCTTT. It specifies CAGSPGQSHTEAFF.

This rearrangement joins TRBV14 to TRBJ2-3, with D tentatively TRBD1 (7 bases). The V end lost 8 bases, the J end lost 3 bases, and 15 bases lay between the germline ends. CDR1 SGHDN and CDR2 FVKESK come from the germline V gene. This CDR3 is built from 14 residues. In DNA, the CDR3 is TGTGCCAGCGGGGAGACAGGGAGGACAGATACGCAGTATTTT. Translation gives CASGETGRTDTQYF.

Here the CDR3 reads CASSRTGATGELFF. The DNA of the CDR3 is TGTGCCAGCAGTCGGACAGGGGCGACCGGGGAGCTGTTTTTT. J is TRBJ2-2 and V is TRBV6-5, with 9 bases identical to TRBD1. Germline CDR1 reads MNHEY; CDR2 reads SVGAGI. CDR3 size: 14 residues. J lost 5 bases, V lost 5 bases, and 3 bases had no gene match.

This chain uses TRBV11-2 with TRBJ2-3, with 13 bases fitting TRBD2. CDR1 SGHAT and CDR2 FQNNGV come from the germline V gene. The ends lost 0 bases at V and 4 bases at J; junction bases unmatched: 4. The CDR3 is made up of 17 amino acids. The CDR3 sequence is CASSLDQTSGGADTQYF. The DNA of the CDR3 is TGTGCCAGCAGCTTAGATCAAACTAGCGGGGGGGCAGATACGCAGTATTTT.

CDR3 in amino acids: CASSYEGVGEQFF. The DNA of the CDR3 is TGTGCCAGCAGTTACGAGGGAGTAGGGGAGCAGTTCTTC. This rearrangement joins TRBV6-6 to TRBJ2-1; tentative D call: TRBD2 (5 bases). The germline V and J ends were trimmed by 2 bases and 10 bases, with 12 bases remaining between them. Per the germline V gene, CDR1 is MNHNY and CDR2 is SVGAGI (reference sequence). This CDR3 contains 13 residues.

V gene TRBV5-4 combines with J gene TRBJ2-7; 7 nucleotides match TRBD2. CDR1 and CDR2 (germline): SGHNT, YYREEE (reference sequence). After removal of 4 bases from V and 0 bases from J, the junction contained 7 bases not matched to a gene. The CDR3 consists of 15 residues. CDR3 nucleotide sequence: TGTGCCAGCAGCCCCCCCGGCGGGAGCTCCTACGAGCAGTACTTC. It is translated as CASSPPGGSSYEQYF.

The chain is built from TRBV6-5 and TRBJ2-7; 11 bases map to TRBD2. Losses at the gene ends were 0 bases for V and 2 bases for J; bases not matched to a gene: 0. This CDR3 is built from 15 residues. From germline, CDR1 is MNHEY and CDR2 SVGAGI. This chain's CDR3 is CASSYSSGGAYEQYF. CDR3 DNA sequence: TGTGCCAGCAGTTACTCTAGCGGGGGGGCCTACGAGCAGTACTTC.

This chain links TRBV4-1 with TRBJ2-7; no firm D call. V was clipped by 0 bases and J by 0 bases, with 9 bases between them. Germline-derived CDR1 and CDR2 are MGHRA and YSYEKL. The CDR3 is 15 amino acids. CDR3 region: CASSQEYRVSYEQYF. As DNA, the CDR3 is TGCGCCAGCAGCCAAGAATATAGAGTCTCCTACGAGCAGTACTTC.